The 30 T cell receptor beta chains given below trace back to one sample, sequenced in a study of blood T cell repertoires in COVID-19. Here immunoSEQ multiplex PCR was the method, and the copy in TCRdb shows in-frame clones only, minus some. The sample contains a few hundred thousand clones, roughly 87% of which appear only once. Sequenced sample: PBMCs or T cells enriched from blood (not recorded which). Receptor source: a woman in her thirties who had recovered from COVID-19.

The rearrangement joins TRBV3-1 (or the pseudogene TRBV3-2) to TRBJ1-1; D gene uncertain. CDR3 length: 12 residues. Per germline, CDR1 LGHDT and CDR2 YNNKEL (reference sequence). Trimming pared 1 base from V and 7 bases from J, leaving 7 bases between. CDR3 in DNA: TGTGCCAGCAGCCAAGCTCCCTTTGAAGCTTTCTTT. Its protein product is CASSQAPFEAFF.

The chain combines TRBV29-1 with TRBJ1-2, with D hard to call. This CDR3 spans 11 amino acids. Germline assignment: CDR1 SQVTM and CDR2 ANQGSEA. Trimming left V 4 bases short and J 3 bases short, with 6 bases between. The CDR3: CSVGSDYGYTF. CDR3 DNA: TGCAGCGTTGGCAGCGACTATGGCTACACCTTC.

Here the CDR3 reads CATSGVSPRGGNTIYF. DNA of the CDR3: TGTGCCACCAGCGGGGTTTCGCCTCGAGGAGGAAACACCATATATTTT. The chain joins TRBV24-1 to TRBJ1-3; D is unclear. Germline loops: CDR1 KGHDR, CDR2 SFDVKD. The V end was cut by 7 bases, the J end by 4 bases, with 19 bases between. This CDR3 has 16 amino acids.

This chain connects TRBV18 to TRBJ1-1, with 12 bases that match TRBD1. The CDR3 spans 17 residues. Germline V gives CDR1 KGHSH, CDR2 LQKENI. Unmatched junction bases numbered 6, after V lost 3 bases and J lost 1 base. CDR3 sequence reads: CASSPGQGASGNTEAFF. The CDR3, as DNA: TGTGCCAGCTCACCGGGACAGGGGGCGTCAGGGAACACTGAAGCTTTCTTT. Variable domain in full (rest from reference TRBV18 and TRBJ1-1): NAGVMQNPRHLVRRRGQEARLRCSPMKGHSHVYWYRQLPEEGLKFMVYLQKENIIDESGMPKERFSAEFPKEGPSILRIQQVVRGDSAAYFCASSPGQGASGNTEAFFGQGTRLTVV.

The genes are TRBV7-8 and TRBJ2-1, with D possibly matching TRBD1 (6 bases). The CDR3 contains 15 residues. The germline V gene has CDR1 SGHVS and CDR2 FQNEAQ. Trimming cost V 2 bases and J 7 bases, with 15 bases left between them. The CDR3 coding sequence is TGTGCCAGCAGCTTATTCAGGGGCGAGTTAAATGAGCAGTTCTTC. Translated, it gives CASSLFRGELNEQFF.

The genes are TRBV7-2 and TRBJ1-1, with 7 bases fitting TRBD1. From germline, CDR1 is SGHTA and CDR2 FQGNSA. V was pared by 2 bases and J by 10 bases, with 4 bases of the junction left unmatched. The length of the CDR3 is 12 residues. The CDR3 loop reads CASSLRGRLAFF. In DNA, the CDR3 is TGTGCCAGCAGCTTAAGGGGGCGTTTAGCTTTCTTT.

The V and J genes are TRBV7-2 and TRBJ1-2; no reliable D call. CDR1 is SGHTA, CDR2 FQGNSA, per germline. The length of the CDR3 is 13 residues. Trimming removed 5 bases from V and 4 bases from J, with 11 bases in between. The CDR3 protein is CASSTEVPYGYTF. In nucleotides, the CDR3 is TGTGCCAGCAGCACCGAGGTGCCCTATGGCTACACCTTC.

This rearrangement joins TRBV19 to TRBJ2-1; 12 bases fit TRBD2. Losses at the gene ends were 6 bases for V and 1 base for J; bases not matched to a gene: 4. The CDR3 consists of 16 residues. Germline assignment: CDR1 LNHDA and CDR2 SQIVND (reference sequence). The CDR3 sequence is CASSTGLAGSYNEQFF. The DNA of the CDR3 is TGTGCCAGTAGCACCGGACTAGCGGGATCCTACAATGAGCAGTTCTTC.

The table lists this clone with a count of one. The V and J genes are TRBV28 and TRBJ2-7; TRBD2 aligns across 13 bases. Germline-derived CDR1 and CDR2 are MDHEN and SYDVKM. The CDR3 has 16 residues. The ends lost 3 bases at V and 1 base at J; junction bases unmatched: 3. The CDR3 DNA follows: TGTGCCAGCAGTTTCACTAGCGGGAGGGGGTCCTACGAGCAGTACTTC. Its protein is CASSFTSGRGSYEQYF.

This clone appeared a few times. The sample carries other DNA sequences with the same CDR3. V is TRBV27 and J is TRBJ2-7, with TRBD1 matching 10 bases. The CDR3 totals 14 residues. With 4 bases clipped from V and 3 bases from J, the junction kept 3 bases outside the gene matches. Germline-derived CDR1 and CDR2 are MNHEY and SMNVEV (reference sequence). CDR3 DNA sequence: TGTGCCAGCAGTTCCCGGGACAGGGGCTACGAGCAGTACTTC. This translates into CASSSRDRGYEQYF.

The V gene is TRBV9, the J gene TRBJ2-1; 10 bases are a match to TRBD2. With V trimmed by 4 bases and J by 4 bases, 11 bases remained unmatched. The CDR3 contains 17 residues. Looked up from germline, CDR1 is SGDLS and CDR2 is YYNGEE. CDR3 protein: CASSRRTSGLLYNEQFF. The DNA of the CDR3 is TGTGCCAGCAGCAGGCGGACTAGCGGTCTGTTATACAATGAGCAGTTCTTC.

The V gene is TRBV7-2, the J gene TRBJ1-6; 7 positions agree with TRBD1. V shed 5 bases and J 6 bases; nucleotides not matched to a gene: 7. The CDR3 spans 15 residues. The germline V gene has CDR1 SGHTA and CDR2 FQGNSA. The CDR3 spells CASSPRQGGNSPLHF. Here the CDR3 DNA reads TGTGCCAGCAGCCCCCGACAGGGAGGTAATTCACCCCTCCACTTT.

This chain joins TRBV5-1 and TRBJ1-6; weak D call: TRBD1 (6 bases). This CDR3 region has 14 residues. V was pared by 0 bases and J by 10 bases, with 11 bases between. Germline loops: CDR1 SGHRS, CDR2 YFSETQ. DNA of the CDR3: TGCGCCAGCAGCTTGGCAACACAGGGATCACCCCTCCACTTT. Its translation is CASSLATQGSPLHF.

CDR3 protein: CASSLTPSGYEQYF. CDR3 nucleotides: TGCGCCAGCAGCTTGACCCCTAGCGGATACGAGCAGTACTTC. This chain links TRBV5-1 with TRBJ2-7; 7 positions agree with TRBD2. The V segment lost 1 base and the J segment 4 bases; nucleotides outside the gene matches: 5. Germline CDR1 and CDR2: SGHRS and YFSETQ. The length of the CDR3 is 14 residues.

V and J are TRBV11-2 and TRBJ2-2; 8 bases fit TRBD1. The CDR3 has 16 residues. Germline CDR1 reads SGHAT; CDR2 reads FQNNGV. The V and J ends lost 5 bases and 3 bases, in that order; junction bases with no gene match: 8. This chain's CDR3 is CASSPPGTGDTGELFF. Written as DNA, the CDR3 is TGTGCCAGCAGCCCCCCAGGGACAGGAGACACCGGGGAGCTGTTTTTT. Based on the CDR3 plus reference TRBV11-2 and TRBJ2-2, the full variable domain is EAGVAQSPRYKIIEKRQSVAFWCNPISGHATLYWYQQILGQGPKLLIQFQNNGVVDDSQLPKDRFSAERLKGVDSTLKIQPAKLEDSAVYLCASSPPGTGDTGELFFGEGSRLTVL.

This chain joins TRBV25-1 and TRBJ1-3, with a tentative D call TRBD1 (6 bases). Trimming took 5 bases from V and 4 from J, leaving 18 bases between them. Germline V CDR1 and CDR2: MGHDK, SYGVNS. CDR3 size: 16 residues. The CDR3 DNA sequence: TGTGCCAGCAGTCGAACAGGGATTATTCCCGGAAACACCATATATTTT. It encodes CASSRTGIIPGNTIYF.

In its sample, this clone was seen a few times. The V call is TRBV19, the J call TRBJ2-5, with unresolved D. The CDR3 length is 13 residues. V shed 1 base and J shed 1 base, with 4 bases lying between them. Germline V gene sequence: CDR1 LNHDA, CDR2 SQIVND (reference sequence). CDR3 DNA sequence: TGTGCCAGTAGTATAGCCGGCCAAGAGACCCAGTACTTC. This sequence encodes CASSIAGQETQYF.

CDR3 in amino acids: CASSPTRGITDTQYF. CDR3 DNA sequence: TGTGCCAGCAGTCCGACGCGGGGGATCACAGATACGCAGTATTTT. V is TRBV6-2 or TRBV6-3 and J is TRBJ2-3, with 7 nucleotides matching TRBD2. The V and J ends lost 5 bases and 2 bases, in that order; junction bases with no gene match: 7. Germline V gene data show CDR1 as MNHEY and CDR2 as SVGEGT. The CDR3 sequence is 15 residues long.

This chain links TRBV14 with TRBJ2-3, with 11 nucleotides matching TRBD2. The junction had 6 bases not matched to a gene; V was cut back by 0 bases and J by 4 bases. The CDR3 length is 17 residues. Germline values: CDR1 SGHDN, CDR2 FVKESK. CDR3: CASSQDLTSGGPDTQYF. CDR3 in DNA: TGTGCCAGCAGCCAAGATCTAACTAGCGGGGGCCCAGATACGCAGTATTTT. Complete variable domain (other parts from reference TRBV14 and TRBJ2-3): EAGVTQFPSHSVIEKGQTVTLRCDPISGHDNLYWYRRVMGKEIKFLLHFVKESKQDESGMPNNRFLAERTGGTYSTLKVQPAELEDSGVYFCASSQDLTSGGPDTQYFGPGTRLTVL.

This clone was found once. V and J are TRBV5-1 and TRBJ2-7; 7 bases agree with TRBD1. Germline V gene lookup returns CDR1 SGHRS and CDR2 YFSETQ. Trimming took 4 bases from V and 1 from J; bases not matched to a gene: 5. The CDR3 totals 14 residues. CDR3 residues: CASSRQGESYEQYF. CDR3 nucleotides: TGCGCCAGCAGCCGGCAGGGGGAATCCTACGAGCAGTACTTC.

This clone was detected once. The CDR3 bases are TGTGCCAGCAGTTTGAGGGTTGAGCAGTTCTTC. Protein: CASSLRVEQFF. The V call is TRBV28, the J call TRBJ2-1, with a tentative D call TRBD2 (5 bases). Looked up from germline, CDR1 is MDHEN and CDR2 is SYDVKM. CDR3 size: 11 residues. V was shortened by 3 bases and J by 9 bases, with 6 bases between the two germline ends.

This chain connects TRBV18 to TRBJ1-1; 7 positions agree with TRBD1. V lost 3 bases to trimming and J lost 7 bases; unmatched junction nucleotides: 5. CDR3 length: 13 residues. Germline V lookup: CDR1 KGHSH, CDR2 LQKENI. The CDR3 bases are TGTGCCAGCTCACCGTTAGGGGGCAATGAAGCTTTCTTT. Protein: CASSPLGGNEAFF.

In the case of this clone: Its ends do not fully match the called genes, so a read error is possible. The J gene is TRBJ1-2, the V gene TRBV5-6; TRBD1 agrees at 9 bases. Germline V gene lookup returns CDR1 SGHDT and CDR2 YYEEEE. The CDR3 runs to 15 residues. DNA for the CDR3: TGTGCCAGCAGCTTCCCCGGGACAGGGAACTTTGGCTACACCTTC. Its protein is CASSFPGTGNFGYTF.

A few counts support this clone. The CDR3 DNA is TGTGCCAGCAGCTTGTTTAGCTCCTATAATTCACCCCTCCACTTT. Protein sequence: CASSLFSSYNSPLHF. The chain links TRBV5-8 to TRBJ1-6; D gene unclear. Germline V gene lookup returns CDR1 SGHTS and CDR2 YDEGEE. The V and J ends lost 1 base and 0 bases respectively, with 5 bases between them. There are 15 residues in the CDR3.

The chain combines TRBV4-1 with TRBJ1-1, with unresolved D. Trimming cost V 4 bases and J 14 bases, with 26 bases left between them. Germline assignment: CDR1 MGHRA and CDR2 YSYEKL. This CDR3 is 15 amino acids long. CDR3 coding DNA: TGCGCCAGCAGCCTCATCTCGAGTGGGCTGCCGTTACTCTTCTTT. Encoded protein: CASSLISSGLPLLFF.

V is TRBV28 and J is TRBJ1-1; D might be TRBD1 (5 bases). V was trimmed by 7 bases and J by 3 bases, leaving 18 bases between them. The germline V gene encodes CDR1 MDHEN and CDR2 SYDVKM. CDR3 length equals 15 residues. CDR3 nucleotide sequence: TGTGCCAGCATCAACCCCGGGGGAGGAGACACTGAAGCTTTCTTT. Translation: CASINPGGGDTEAFF.

J is TRBJ2-1 and V is TRBV15; TRBD2 aligns across 7 bases. V lost 1 base, J lost 9 bases, and 12 bases stayed unmatched. This CDR3 has 16 residues. CDR1 is LNHNV, CDR2 YYDKDF, per germline (reference sequence). The CDR3 DNA reads as TGTGCCACCAGCAGAGTTGGACTAGGCCCTAGTGGTGAGCAGTTCTTC. Protein product: CATSRVGLGPSGEQFF.

The gene calls are TRBV7-9 and TRBJ1-2; D unclear. This CDR3 comprises 14 residues. Germline V gene sequence: CDR1 SEHNR, CDR2 FQNEAQ (reference sequence). The V gene lost 1 base and the J gene lost 6 bases, with 12 bases spanning the gap. Written as DNA, the CDR3 is TGTGCCAGCAGCTTAGATCGCGGGCCTGATGGCTACACCTTC. This codes for CASSLDRGPDGYTF.

This chain joins TRBV3-1 (or the pseudogene TRBV3-2) and TRBJ1-1; 7 positions match TRBD1. Unmatched junction bases numbered 11, after V lost 1 base and J lost 0 bases. Germline CDR1 LGHDT, CDR2 YNNKEL (reference sequence). The CDR3 extends over 18 amino acids. DNA of the CDR3: TGTGCCAGCAGCCAAGTCCGACAGGGCAGTATAGTGAACACTGAAGCTTTCTTT. Its translation: CASSQVRQGSIVNTEAFF.

With respect to this clone: The same CDR3 also results from other DNA sequences found in this sample. This chain connects TRBV2 to TRBJ1-2, with 9 bases lining up with TRBD1. The germline V gene has CDR1 SNHLY and CDR2 FYNNEI. Trimming at V came to 7 bases and at J to 8 bases, leaving 5 bases not matched to a gene. CDR3 length: 12 residues. This CDR3 reads CASKDRGGGYTF. The DNA for the CDR3 is TGTGCCAGCAAGGACAGGGGAGGAGGCTACACCTTC.